Listed below are T cell receptor beta chains from one sample, sequenced in a study of control samples from healthy donors and cancer patients. Clones were sequenced by immunoSEQ multiplex PCR, and TCRdb holds only the in-frame ones, with some missing. Its table lists about 200,000 clones. Sequencing was done on a sample of blood. Source of these receptors: a woman in her twenties or thirties in good health. Each CDR3 is given with its conserved first and last residue. D genes are given only for firm matches.

V gene	D gene	J gene	CDR3 protein	CDR3 DNA
TRBV28	.	TRBJ2-7	CASSLDASYSGTF	TGTGCCAGCAGTTTAGACGCGTCGTACAGTGGCACCTTC
TRBV18	.	TRBJ2-2	CASSPRPGESGELFF	TGTGCCAGCTCACCACGCCCTGGAGAGTCCGGGGAGCTGTTTTTT
TRBV16	TRBD2	TRBJ2-3	CASSLSTSGLTDTQYF	TGTGCCAGCAGCCTTTCTACTAGCGGCCTCACAGATACGCAGTATTTT
TRBV7-3	.	TRBJ1-5	CASSPQGGQPQHF	TGTGCCAGCAGCCCACAGGGAGGCCAGCCCCAGCATTTT
TRBV6-5	.	TRBJ1-1	CASSYYREPWNTEAFF	TGTGCCAGCAGTTACTACAGGGAGCCGTGGAACACTGAAGCTTTCTTT
TRBV7-9	.	TRBJ1-6	CASTERGPLHF	TGTGCCAGCACCGAGAGGGGACCCCTCCACTTT
TRBV4-1	TRBD2	TRBJ2-3	CASSRGREGDTQYF	TGCGCCAGCAGTCGCGGTAGGGAGGGAGATACGCAGTATTTT
TRBV6-5	TRBD1	TRBJ1-2	CASSTTGGYGYTF	TGTGCCAGCAGTACTACAGGGGGCTATGGCTACACCTTC
TRBV6-5	.	TRBJ1-6	CASRALRATKSPLHF	TGTGCCAGCCGGGCTCTCCGGGCAACTAAGTCACCCCTCCACTTT
TRBV15	.	TRBJ1-6	CATSRDVSLNSPLHF	TGTGCCACCAGCAGAGATGTGTCTCTTAATTCACCCCTCCACTTT
TRBV28	.	TRBJ2-5	CASSSPRDSQETQYF	TGTGCCAGCAGTTCCCCGCGGGACAGCCAAGAGACCCAGTACTTC
TRBV28	TRBD1	TRBJ1-5	CASISTGAFQPQHF	TGTGCCAGCATCTCGACAGGGGCTTTTCAGCCCCAGCATTTT
TRBV3-1/TRBV3-2	.	TRBJ2-7	CASSQSTGEQYF	TGTGCCAGCAGCCAGTCCACGGGGGAGCAGTACTTC
TRBV11-2	.	TRBJ1-2	CASSLVQGLGYGYTF	TGTGCCAGCAGCTTAGTTCAGGGGCTGGGGTATGGCTACACCTTC
TRBV5-1	TRBD2	TRBJ2-1	CASSLGGLAGANEQFF	TGCGCCAGCAGCTTAGGGGGACTAGCGGGGGCCAATGAGCAGTTCTTC
TRBV29-1	.	TRBJ1-1	CSVERKFATEAFF	TGCAGCGTTGAGAGGAAGTTTGCCACTGAAGCTTTCTTT
TRBV18	TRBD1	TRBJ2-1	CASSVGQGLLF	TGTGCCAGCTCTGTAGGACAGGGTTTGCTCTTC
TRBV6-7	.	TRBJ2-2	CASSYRWFGTGELFF	TGTGCCAGCAGTTACCGGTGGTTTGGCACCGGGGAGCTGTTTTTT
TRBV28	.	TRBJ1-1	CASRLMKGGTLGTEAFF	TGTGCCAGCAGGTTAATGAAAGGGGGTACCCTGGGGACTGAAGCTTTCTTT
TRBV5-3	.	TRBJ1-2	CARSLQLCWGAGYGYTF	TGTGCCAGAAGCTTGCAACTTTGTTGGGGCGCTGGGTATGGCTACACCTTC
TRBV2	TRBD2	TRBJ2-7	CASSVRRLADYEQYF	TGTGCCAGCAGTGTGAGGAGACTAGCGGACTACGAGCAGTACTTC
TRBV27	.	TRBJ1-4	CASRTGALREKLFF	TGTGCCAGCAGGACGGGTGCCTTGAGGGAAAAACTGTTTTTT
TRBV3-1/TRBV3-2	TRBD1	TRBJ1-2	CASSLTGGPGYTF	TGTGCCAGCAGCTTAACAGGGGGCCCGGGCTACACCTTC
TRBV6-4	.	TRBJ1-2	CASSDSRMGYTF	TGTGCCAGCAGTGACTCGAGAATGGGCTACACCTTC
TRBV4-1	.	TRBJ2-3	CASIEGESDTQYF	TGCGCCAGCATAGAGGGGGAATCAGATACGCAGTATTTT
TRBV18	.	TRBJ2-3	CASSPLTRDLADTQYF	TGTGCCAGCTCACCGTTGACCAGGGACCTGGCAGATACGCAGTATTTT
TRBV11-2	.	TRBJ2-7	CASGGGDSSYEQYF	TGTGCCAGCGGAGGGGGGGACAGTTCCTACGAGCAGTACTTC
TRBV28	.	TRBJ1-6	CASSLVGSNYLHF	TGTGCCAGCAGCTTGGTCGGGTCGAACTACCTCCACTTT
TRBV19	TRBD2	TRBJ2-7	CASSRGGYEDEQYF	TGTGCCAGTAGCCGGGGAGGGTATGAGGACGAGCAGTACTTC